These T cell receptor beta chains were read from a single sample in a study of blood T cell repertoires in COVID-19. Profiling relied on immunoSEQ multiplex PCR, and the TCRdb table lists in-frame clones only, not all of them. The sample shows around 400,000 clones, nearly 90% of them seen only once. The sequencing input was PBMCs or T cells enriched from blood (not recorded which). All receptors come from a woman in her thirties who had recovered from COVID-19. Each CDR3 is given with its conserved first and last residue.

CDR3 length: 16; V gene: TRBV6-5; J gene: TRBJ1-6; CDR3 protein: CASSYSRGTSNSPLHF
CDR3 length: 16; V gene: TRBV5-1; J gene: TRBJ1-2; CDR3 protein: CASSSPDSHMNYGYTF
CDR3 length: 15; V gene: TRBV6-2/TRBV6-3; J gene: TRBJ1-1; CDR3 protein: CASSYLGRGHPEAFF
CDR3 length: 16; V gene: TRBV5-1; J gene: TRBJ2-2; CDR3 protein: CASSLGKGATTGELFF
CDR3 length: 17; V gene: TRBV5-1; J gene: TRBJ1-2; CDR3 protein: CASSQDRKDLLGYGYTF
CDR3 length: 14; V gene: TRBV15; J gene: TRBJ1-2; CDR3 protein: CATSRRRGTANYTF
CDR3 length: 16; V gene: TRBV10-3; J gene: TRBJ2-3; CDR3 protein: CAISPTGGLGTDTQYF
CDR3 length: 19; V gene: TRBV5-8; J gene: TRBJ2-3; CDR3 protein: CASSLEDSILAGTTDTQYF
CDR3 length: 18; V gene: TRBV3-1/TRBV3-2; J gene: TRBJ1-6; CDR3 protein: CASSQSPRERVYDSPLHF
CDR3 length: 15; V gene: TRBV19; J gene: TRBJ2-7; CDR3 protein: CASSIGEGNSYEQYF
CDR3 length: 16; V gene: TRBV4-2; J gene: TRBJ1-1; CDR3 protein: CASSQDRGNMNTEAFF
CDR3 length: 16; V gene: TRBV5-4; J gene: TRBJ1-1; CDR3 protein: CASSAQGAPTNTEAFF
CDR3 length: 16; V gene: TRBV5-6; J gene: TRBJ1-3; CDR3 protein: CASSGQVAFSGNTIYF
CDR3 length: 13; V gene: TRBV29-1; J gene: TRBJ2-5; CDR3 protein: CSVDLVAGETQYF
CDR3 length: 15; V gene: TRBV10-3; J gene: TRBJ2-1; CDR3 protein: CAIREAGGPNNEQFF
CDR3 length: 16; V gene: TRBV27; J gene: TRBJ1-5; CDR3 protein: CASRLTGGGSNQPQHF